These 27 T cell receptor beta chains came from one sample sequenced in a study of blood T cell repertoires in COVID-19. Repertoires were generated with immunoSEQ multiplex PCR, while TCRdb's copy carries only in-frame clones and drops some. This sample has about 130,000 clones, with approximately 85% found just once. Sequencing was done on a sample of peripheral blood. Every receptor here comes from a human donor in a cohort sampled during active COVID-19.

J is TRBJ2-7 and V is TRBV10-3; the D gene is possibly TRBD2 (5 bases). Germline V gene data show CDR1 as ENHRY and CDR2 as SYGVKD. This CDR3 comprises 17 residues. The V gene lost 0 bases and the J gene lost 0 bases, with 15 bases spanning the gap. CDR3 in amino acids: CAISESLQRRSSYEQYF. As DNA, the CDR3 is TGTGCCATCAGTGAGTCACTGCAGCGGCGTAGCTCCTACGAGCAGTACTTC.

The V call is TRBV27, the J call TRBJ2-1; D ambiguous. V was trimmed by 5 bases and J by 5 bases, leaving 10 bases between them. CDR3 length equals 13 residues. Germline V lookup: CDR1 MNHEY, CDR2 SMNVEV (reference sequence). The CDR3 reads CASSPVRNNEQFF. Written as DNA, the CDR3 is TGTGCCAGCAGTCCAGTCAGGAACAATGAGCAGTTCTTC.

This chain joins TRBV6-2 or TRBV6-3 and TRBJ2-2; tentatively, D is TRBD1 (5 bases). The CDR3 has 15 residues. The V gene's germline CDR1 is MNHEY and CDR2 SVGEGT. Trimming cost V 2 bases and J 2 bases, with 9 bases left between them. The CDR3 here is CASSYGASNTGELFF. In nucleotides, the CDR3 is TGTGCCAGCAGTTACGGGGCAAGCAACACCGGGGAGCTGTTTTTT.

The V gene is TRBV4-3, the J gene TRBJ2-7, with D perhaps matching TRBD2 (7 bases). The V gene lost 1 base and the J gene lost 2 bases, with 9 bases spanning the gap. Germline CDR1 LGHNA, CDR2 YSLEER. The CDR3 loop spans 14 amino acids. The CDR3 sequence is CASSQGGGAYEQYF. CDR3 bases: TGCGCCAGCAGCCAAGGCGGGGGCGCCTACGAGCAGTACTTC.

Details on this clone: At the DNA level, this CDR3 is encoded by other sequences in the same sample as well. V and J are TRBV9 and TRBJ2-1; the D is unclear. Germline lookup yields CDR1 SGDLS and CDR2 YYNGEE. Trimming removed 0 bases at V and 10 bases at J, with 8 bases between. The length of the CDR3 is 12 residues. CDR3 coding DNA: TGTGCCAGCAGCGTAGTGGAGTGGGAGCAGTTCTTC. Translating it yields CASSVVEWEQFF. Using reference TRBV9 and TRBJ2-1 for the parts outside the CDR3, the full variable domain is DSGVTQTPKHLITATGQRVTLRCSPRSGDLSVYWYQQSLDQGLQFLIQYYNGEERAKGNILERFSAQQFPDLHSELNLSSLELGDSALYFCASSVVEWEQFFGPGTRLTVL.

The chain carries TRBV19 and TRBJ1-5; D perhaps matches TRBD1 (5 bases). Germline V gene data show CDR1 as LNHDA and CDR2 as SQIVND (reference sequence). There are 19 residues in the CDR3. V gave up 0 bases and J gave up 3 bases, with 21 bases separating them. In DNA form, the CDR3 reads TGTGCCAGTAGTATAGATGTTCGGCTCACAGGCGCCGTCAATCAGCCCCAGCATTTT. Its translation: CASSIDVRLTGAVNQPQHF.

The rearrangement links TRBV12-3 or TRBV12-4 to TRBJ1-6; D unclear. Trimming removed 5 bases at V and 7 bases at J, with 9 bases between. The CDR3 is made up of 13 amino acids. This CDR3 reads CASSTLDNSPLHF. CDR3 sequence (DNA): TGTGCCAGCAGTACCCTAGACAATTCACCCCTCCACTTT.

The V and J genes are TRBV6-4 and TRBJ1-1; D not resolved. The V end lost 5 bases, the J end lost 6 bases, and 13 bases lay between the germline ends. In germline, CDR1 is MRHNA, CDR2 SNTAGT. CDR3 length equals 13 residues. CDR3 region: CASSSGPDAEAFF. The CDR3 DNA sequence: TGTGCCAGCAGTTCAGGTCCAGACGCTGAAGCTTTCTTT.

This clone was observed once. This rearrangement joins TRBV14 to TRBJ1-2; D not resolved. CDR3 size: 15 residues. The germline gives CDR1 SGHDN, CDR2 FVKESK. Trimming pared 4 bases from V and 8 bases from J, leaving 20 bases between. The DNA for the CDR3 is TGTGCCAGCAGCCCGGTCTTGGTTCCACCTTACGGCTACACCTTC. It specifies CASSPVLVPPYGYTF. Full variable domain (missing parts from reference TRBV14 and TRBJ1-2): EAGVTQFPSHSVIEKGQTVTLRCDPISGHDNLYWYRRVMGKEIKFLLHFVKESKQDESGMPNNRFLAERTGGTYSTLKVQPAELEDSGVYFCASSPVLVPPYGYTFGSGTRLTVV.

V is TRBV5-1 and J is TRBJ1-6; no definite D call. Germline-derived CDR1 and CDR2 are SGHRS and YFSETQ. The CDR3 extends over 12 amino acids. Deletions cut 3 bases from V and 7 bases from J, with 5 bases between. The CDR3 nucleotides are TGCGCCAGCAGCTCGGAGAATTCACCCCTCCACTTT. Its translation: CASSSENSPLHF.

The CDR3 bases are TGTGCCAGCAGCTCTCGTGCAGGGTCCTTTCCCACCGGGGAGCTGTTTTTT. Its translation is CASSSRAGSFPTGELFF. The rearrangement joins TRBV11-3 to TRBJ2-2, with a weak D call TRBD1 (5 bases). V was clipped by 4 bases and J by 4 bases, with 19 bases between them. This CDR3 spans 17 amino acids. Per the germline V gene, CDR1 is SGHNT and CDR2 is YENEEA.

The chain couples TRBV5-4 to TRBJ2-2; D is unclear. The CDR3 loop spans 13 amino acids. Germline V gene data show CDR1 as SGHNT and CDR2 as YYREEE (reference sequence). Trimming cost V 1 base and J 4 bases, with 5 bases left between them. CDR3 in amino acids: CASSLSVTGELFF. CDR3 sequence (DNA): TGTGCCAGCAGCTTGTCGGTCACCGGGGAGCTGTTTTTT.

The rearrangement uses TRBV5-4 and TRBJ2-1; 8 bases are a match to TRBD2. Trimming cost V 3 bases and J 4 bases; bases outside gene matches: 9. Germline CDR1 reads SGHNT; CDR2 reads YYREEE (reference sequence). CDR3 size: 16 residues. As DNA, the CDR3 is TGTGCCAGCAGCTCGTCCGGCGGGAGGACTTACAATGAGCAGTTCTTC. This encodes CASSSSGGRTYNEQFF.

The rearrangement uses TRBV3-1 (or the pseudogene TRBV3-2) and TRBJ1-1; TRBD1 agrees at 11 bases. Germline assignment: CDR1 LGHDT and CDR2 YNNKEL (reference sequence). V lost 4 bases and J lost 4; bases outside the gene matches: 2. The CDR3 extends over 14 amino acids. The CDR3 DNA reads TGTGCCAGCAGCCGCGGACAGGGGGCCACTGAAGCTTTCTTT. Protein: CASSRGQGATEAFF.

The V call is TRBV5-6, the J call TRBJ1-3, with D possibly TRBD1 on 5 matching bases. V was clipped by 4 bases and J by 0 bases, with 8 bases between them. There are 14 residues in the CDR3. Germline values: CDR1 SGHDT, CDR2 YYEEEE. CDR3 coding DNA: TGTGCCAGCAGCCTGGACAACTCTGGAAACACCATATATTTT. As protein: CASSLDNSGNTIYF.

There are a few counts of this clone. This sequence joins TRBV6-1 and TRBJ1-6; D gene unclear. The germline CDR1 and CDR2 sequences are MNHNS and SASEGT. Trimming took off 3 bases at V and 14 bases at J, with 5 bases between the two ends. This CDR3 has 10 amino acids. This chain's CDR3 is CASSDITLHF. In nucleotides, the CDR3 is TGTGCCAGCAGTGATATTACCCTCCACTTT.

The rearrangement uses TRBV7-2 and TRBJ2-4; 10 bases align to TRBD2. This CDR3 has 19 residues. CDR1 is SGHTA and CDR2 is FQGNSA in the germline V gene. Germline trimming cut 5 bases from V and 5 bases from J; bases unmatched to any gene: 18. The CDR3 sequence is CASSPRPSGRGGRENIQYF. Written as DNA, the CDR3 is TGTGCCAGCAGCCCCCGTCCTAGCGGGAGAGGGGGGAGGGAAAACATTCAGTACTTC.

The chain carries TRBV7-9 and TRBJ1-2; D perhaps matches TRBD1 (6 bases). This CDR3 is built from 14 residues. Germline CDR1 reads SEHNR; CDR2 reads FQNEAQ (reference sequence). V was pared by 3 bases and J by 6 bases, with 14 bases between. Written as DNA, the CDR3 is TGTGCCAGCAGCTTCGCCGACAGGATCAATGGCTACACCTTC. It is translated as CASSFADRINGYTF.

This CDR3 is CATSTSGYNEQFF. CDR3 DNA: TGCGCCACCTCGACTAGCGGCTACAATGAGCAGTTCTTC. The V gene is TRBV5-1, the J gene TRBJ2-1; TRBD2 matches 9 bases. The CDR3 is 13 residues long. Germline V gene lookup returns CDR1 SGHRS and CDR2 YFSETQ. After removal of 9 bases from V and 3 bases from J, the junction contained 4 bases not matched to a gene.

The V gene is TRBV6-5, the J gene TRBJ2-2, with 10 positions matching TRBD2. This CDR3 spans 14 amino acids. Germline CDR1 is MNHEY and CDR2 is SVGAGI. Unmatched junction bases numbered 3, after V lost 6 bases and J lost 5 bases. CDR3 in DNA: TGTGCCAGCAGACGGACTAGCGGAACCGGGGAGCTGTTTTTT. The encoded protein is CASRRTSGTGELFF.

This clone was recorded only once. J is TRBJ2-6 and V is TRBV7-2; D perhaps matches TRBD2 (6 bases). The V end lost 1 base, the J end lost 0 bases, and 13 bases lay between the germline ends. Germline CDR1 SGHTA, CDR2 FQGNSA. The CDR3 is 18 amino acids. CDR3 sequence: CASSLGWRVLSGANVLTF. CDR3 DNA: TGTGCCAGCAGCTTAGGATGGAGGGTACTCTCTGGGGCCAACGTCCTGACTTTC. The complete variable domain, with remaining parts taken from reference TRBV7-2 and TRBJ2-6, reads GAGVSQSPSNKVTEKGKDVELRCDPISGHTALYWYRQSLGQGLEFLIYFQGNSAPDKSGLPSDRFSAERTGGSVSTLTIQRTQQEDSAVYLCASSLGWRVLSGANVLTFGAGSRLTVL.

CDR3 in amino acids: CASRPGQWGGELFF. The CDR3 DNA reads TGTGCCAGCAGACCGGGACAGTGGGGCGGGGAGCTGTTTTTT. J is TRBJ2-2 and V is TRBV6-6; 7 positions agree with TRBD1. After removal of 6 bases from V and 7 bases from J, the junction contained 8 bases not matched to a gene. CDR3 length equals 14 residues. Looked up from germline, CDR1 is MNHNY and CDR2 is SVGAGI (reference sequence).

The count of this clone is one. The V and J genes are TRBV20-1 and TRBJ1-2; D not resolved. Germline V gives CDR1 DFQATT, CDR2 SNEGSKA (reference sequence). Trimming removed 3 bases at V and 8 bases at J, with 10 bases between. This CDR3 region has 11 residues. The CDR3 coding sequence is TGCAGTGCTAGTGGCAGGCCCGGCTACACCTTC. This encodes CSASGRPGYTF.

This rearrangement joins TRBV24-1 to TRBJ2-7; D call uncertain. This CDR3 is 16 amino acids long. Germline values: CDR1 KGHDR, CDR2 SFDVKD. Trimming removed 3 bases from V and 0 bases from J, with 14 bases in between. The chain's CDR3 is CATSDETGRSSYEQYF. The CDR3 DNA is TGTGCCACCAGTGATGAGACGGGTCGGAGCTCCTACGAGCAGTACTTC.

The rearrangement uses TRBV11-3 and TRBJ1-2, with 8 nucleotides matching TRBD1. The J segment lost 8 bases and the V segment lost 5 bases, leaving 7 bases of the junction unmatched. Germline V gene lookup returns CDR1 SGHNT and CDR2 YENEEA. The CDR3 extends over 13 amino acids. The CDR3 coding sequence is TGTGCCAGCAGCCTCGGACAGGGTGGGGGCTACACCTTC. It encodes CASSLGQGGGYTF.

J is TRBJ2-2 and V is TRBV24-1; TRBD2 agrees at 10 bases. CDR1 and CDR2 from the germline V gene are KGHDR and SFDVKD. The CDR3 has 18 amino acids. The ends lost 3 bases at V and 3 bases at J; junction bases unmatched: 9. CDR3 amino acids: CATSDQVAGGRYTGELFF. CDR3 coding DNA: TGTGCCACCAGTGATCAGGTAGCGGGAGGCCGTTACACCGGGGAGCTGTTTTTT.

J is TRBJ2-3 and V is TRBV11-2, with D possibly TRBD1 on 5 matching bases. With 5 bases removed from V and 1 base from J, the gap between germline ends came to 13 bases. The CDR3 loop spans 15 amino acids. Per germline, CDR1 SGHAT and CDR2 FQNNGV. CDR3 region: CASSPEQVGTDTQYF. The CDR3 nucleotides read TGTGCCAGCAGCCCCGAACAGGTCGGCACAGATACGCAGTATTTT.